This T cell receptor (beta chain) derives from a study of CD8 T cells in ankylosing spondylitis. CDR1 is SEHNR and CDR2 is FQNEAQ in the germline V gene (reference sequence). This CDR3 is built from 13 residues. V was shortened by 2 bases and J by 5 bases, with 9 bases between the two germline ends. This clonotype was recorded many times. Its antigen is as yet unknown. Findings and limits, study-wide: CD8+ by phenotype, disease-linked clones were relatively rare in peripheral blood. Prior literature has documented some motif variants in synovial fluid and blood from reactive arthritis. Significantly higher representation of disease-linked clones was reported for matched ankylosing spondylitis synovial fluid. Seemingly characteristic of ankylosing spondylitis blood was a TCR beta motif consisting of about 8 highly homologous variants.

Using quantitative 5'-RACE with molecular barcodes, the authors made TCR beta libraries. TCRdb re-analysed the 5' RACE reads in MiXCR, keeping a single row per CDR3 protein. Here the sample spans about 800,000 distinct CDR3 sequences, about 11% being singletons. V is TRBV7-9 and J is TRBJ1-1; D is uncertain. Sequencing was carried out using blood, either unsorted or a sorted T cell fraction (not recorded which). The sequence was collected from a male donor with ankylosing spondylitis. Here the CDR3 DNA reads TGTGCCAGCAGCTTAACGTTGGGGACTGAAGCTTTCTTT. Its protein product is CASSLTLGTEAFF.